The clone carrying this TCR beta chain was seen ten or more times. Unique molecular identifiers were attached to individual cDNA molecules during library preparation. TCRdb redid the calling of the RACE reads with MiXCR, one entry per CDR3 protein. The profile covers about 50,000 distinct CDR3 sequences, with 4.3% appearing a single time and approximately 1.6% taken by the ten largest. The data were taken from a study of human T cells and chemical hapten exposure. The sample's time point: healthy volunteer bleed at 2 weeks. Total RNA was isolated from unfractionated whole blood. The TCR comes from a female donor in good health. Some clones in this sample may be carry-over from other donors' samples. Sequencing was done on a sample of whole blood.

CDR3 DNA: TGTGCCAGCAGGCAGGGGACAGGGGGCTCTGGGGCCAACGTCCTGACTTTC. Protein: CASRQGTGGSGANVLTF. This rearrangement joins TRBV28 to TRBJ2-6, with TRBD1 identical over 11 bases. The length of the CDR3 is 17 residues. The V and J ends lost 6 bases and 0 bases, in that order; junction bases with no gene match: 4. Germline-derived CDR1 and CDR2 are MDHEN and SYDVKM. Full variable domain (missing parts from reference TRBV28 and TRBJ2-6): DVKVTQSSRYLVKRTGEKVFLECVQDMDHENMFWYRQDPGLGLRLIYFSYDVKMKEKGDIPEGYSVSREKKERFSLILESASTNQTSMYLCASRQGTGGSGANVLTFGAGSRLTVL.